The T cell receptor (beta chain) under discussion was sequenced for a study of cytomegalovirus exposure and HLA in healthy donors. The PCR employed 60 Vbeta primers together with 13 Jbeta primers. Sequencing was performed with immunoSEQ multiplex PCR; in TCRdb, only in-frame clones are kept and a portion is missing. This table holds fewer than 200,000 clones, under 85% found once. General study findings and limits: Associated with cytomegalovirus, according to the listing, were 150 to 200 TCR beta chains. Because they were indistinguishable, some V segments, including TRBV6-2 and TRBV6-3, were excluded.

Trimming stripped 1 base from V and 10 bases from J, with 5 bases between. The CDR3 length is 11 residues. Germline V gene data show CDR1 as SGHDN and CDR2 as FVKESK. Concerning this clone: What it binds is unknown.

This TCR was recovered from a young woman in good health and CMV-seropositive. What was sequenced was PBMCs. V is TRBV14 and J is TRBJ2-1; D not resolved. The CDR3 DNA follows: TGTGCCAGCAGCCAAGGTCAGGAGCAGTTCTTC. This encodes CASSQGQEQFF. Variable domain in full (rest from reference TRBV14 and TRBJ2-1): EAGVTQFPSHSVIEKGQTVTLRCDPISGHDNLYWYRRVMGKEIKFLLHFVKESKQDESGMPNNRFLAERTGGTYSTLKVQPAELEDSGVYFCASSQGQEQFFGPGTRLTVL.